A selection of T cell receptor beta chains follows, all from one sample in a study of tumor and adjacent non-tumor tissue in lung cancer. TCRdb independently ran MiXCR on the multiplex PCR reads; one entry per CDR3 protein. The sample records around 210,000 distinct CDR3 sequences, over 55% being singletons. Sample: lung tumor tissue. These TCRs come from a man between 60 and 75 years old with non-small cell lung cancer. Both conserved end residues are part of each CDR3. Each record gives: J gene, CDR3 length, V gene, CDR3 protein.

>TRBJ2-1|16|TRBV29-1
CSGESVSATSYNEQFF
>TRBJ2-7|14|TRBV20-1
CSASIPGGWLEQYF
>TRBJ1-2|15|TRBV7-9
CASRLQQGVGYGYTF
>TRBJ1-1|17|TRBV6-2/TRBV6-3
CASSYLGTGGIYTEAFF
>TRBJ2-6|13|TRBV12-3/TRBV12-4
CASRFCGANVLIF
>TRBJ1-5|14|TRBV6-1
CASSEGSGDQPQHF
>TRBJ2-3|17|TRBV2
CASSEAPRGRGADTQYF
>TRBJ2-1|12|TRBV6-1
CANSEVNRGQFF
>TRBJ1-5|13|TRBV20-1
CSDTRGRNQPQHF
>TRBJ2-7|17|TRBV11-2
CASSLIKGSRGTYEQYF